The text below deals with one T cell receptor beta chain. The repertoire was sequenced with immunoSEQ multiplex PCR; TCRdb's copy has only in-frame clones and lacks some. This table holds about 200,000 clones, around 92% found once. This sample is drawn from a study of blood T cell repertoires in COVID-19. The study recruited people aged about 18 to 95 years across under 25 US areas. Sequencing was performed on PBMCs or T cells enriched from blood (not recorded which). The clonotype was recovered from a woman aged 25 to 39 with acute COVID-19.

CDR3 in amino acids: CASSLPGGANEQFF. DNA of the CDR3: TGTGCCAGCAGCCTACCGGGGGGGGCGAATGAGCAGTTCTTC. The V call is TRBV7-9, the J call TRBJ2-1; 8 nucleotides line up with TRBD2. Trimming cost V 5 bases and J 7 bases; bases outside gene matches: 7. The CDR3 runs 14 residues. Germline assignment: CDR1 SEHNR and CDR2 FQNEAQ (reference sequence).